The 15 T cell receptor beta chains below come from one sample, sequenced in a study of T cell changes during pregnancy in multiple sclerosis. Here immunoSEQ multiplex PCR was the method, and the copy in TCRdb shows in-frame clones only, minus some. The repertoire consists of about 75,000 clones, with 90% to 95% occurring once and the leading ten covering around 0.41%. The specimen comprised CD4+ T cells from peripheral blood mononuclear cells, sampled before pregnancy. These receptors all stem from a female donor with multiple sclerosis, enrolled in a pregnancy study.

The gene calls are TRBV6-5 and TRBJ1-5, with D uncertain. The CDR3 extends over 13 amino acids. Trimming pared 5 bases from V and 2 bases from J, leaving 7 bases between. Germline values: CDR1 MNHEY, CDR2 SVGAGI. In DNA, the CDR3 is TGTGCCAGCAGTCAAAATCGCAATCAGCCCCAGCATTTT. Translating gives CASSQNRNQPQHF.

The rearrangement links TRBV5-6 to TRBJ2-5; D might be TRBD1 (6 bases). Per germline, CDR1 SGHDT and CDR2 YYEEEE. V lost 4 bases to trimming and J lost 2 bases, with 12 bases between them. The length of the CDR3 is 14 residues. CDR3 region: CASSRGQFQETQYF. CDR3 DNA sequence: TGTGCCAGCAGCCGAGGACAGTTTCAAGAGACCCAGTACTTC. The variable domain in full, completed from reference TRBV5-6 and TRBJ2-5, reads DAGVTQSPTHLIKTRGQQVTLRCSPKSGHDTVSWYQQALGQGPQFIFQYYEEEERQRGNFPDRFSGHQFPNYSSELNVNALLLGDSALYLCASSRGQFQETQYFGPGTRLLVL.

This sequence joins TRBV7-2 and TRBJ2-7; D might be TRBD1 (5 bases). The germline V and J ends were trimmed by 4 bases and 3 bases, with 10 bases remaining between them. The CDR3 has 13 residues. Germline CDR1 SGHTA, CDR2 FQGNSA. The CDR3 coding sequence is TGTGCCAGCAGCTCCCGACAGATCTACGAGCAGTACTTC. The encoded protein is CASSSRQIYEQYF.

The rearrangement links TRBV2 to TRBJ2-4, with D possibly being TRBD2 (6 bases). The CDR3 is made up of 14 amino acids. V lost 4 bases and J 2 bases, leaving 9 bases between the germline ends. Germline V gene data show CDR1 as SNHLY and CDR2 as FYNNEI. Here the CDR3 reads CASSAAGSKNIQYF. CDR3 coding DNA: TGTGCCAGCAGTGCCGCGGGGTCCAAAAACATTCAGTACTTC.

The J gene is TRBJ1-2, the V gene TRBV6-5; D remains ambiguous. Germline-derived CDR1 and CDR2 are MNHEY and SVGAGI. The CDR3 loop spans 12 amino acids. Trimming stripped 2 bases from V and 2 bases from J, with 3 bases between. The DNA for the CDR3 is TGTGCCAGCAGTTACCGGAACTATGGCTACACCTTC. This translates into CASSYRNYGYTF.

The CDR3 nucleotides read TGTGCCAGCAGCTTGCGACTAGCGGGGTCTGCGGACGAGCAGTACTTC. Amino acids: CASSLRLAGSADEQYF. The chain is built from TRBV11-3 and TRBJ2-7, with 11 positions matching TRBD2. The CDR3 contains 16 residues. CDR1 and CDR2 (germline): SGHNT, YENEEA. V shed 3 bases, J shed 5 bases, and the junction held 9 bases outside the gene matches.

The sample holds one count of this clone. The V call is TRBV6-6, the J call TRBJ1-1; 10 positions agree with TRBD1. Germline lookup yields CDR1 MNHNY and CDR2 SVGAGI (reference sequence). V lost 6 bases to trimming and J lost 2 bases; unmatched junction nucleotides: 3. The CDR3 is 14 amino acids. This CDR3 is CASRRQGANTEAFF. As DNA, the CDR3 is TGTGCCAGCAGACGACAGGGGGCCAACACTGAAGCTTTCTTT.

The chain couples TRBV7-8 to TRBJ1-5, with unresolved D. Germline CDR1 reads SGHVS; CDR2 reads FQNEAQ. V was trimmed by 5 bases and J by 0 bases, leaving 20 bases between them. The CDR3 runs 18 residues. CDR3 nucleotides: TGTGCCAGCAGCCGTCGGGATAAGGGAGGGTTTAGCAATCAGCCCCAGCATTTT. Its translation is CASSRRDKGGFSNQPQHF.

J is TRBJ2-1 and V is TRBV7-3; weak D call: TRBD2 (5 bases). Germline loops: CDR1 SGHTA, CDR2 FQGTGA. The CDR3 runs to 12 residues. V was clipped by 8 bases and J by 6 bases, with 11 bases between them. In DNA form, the CDR3 reads TGTGCCAGCGGGAGTTCGGGCAATGAGCAGTTCTTC. Protein: CASGSSGNEQFF.

V is TRBV6-6 and J is TRBJ1-1; tentatively, D is TRBD1 (5 bases). This CDR3 has 15 residues. Trimming pared 0 bases from V and 1 base from J, leaving 9 bases between. Germline V CDR1 and CDR2: MNHNY, SVGAGI (reference sequence). This CDR3 reads CASSYSGGTNTEAFF. In nucleotides, the CDR3 is TGTGCCAGCAGTTACTCTGGGGGGACGAACACTGAAGCTTTCTTT.

The chain combines TRBV7-6 with TRBJ2-2, with 7 bases aligning to TRBD2. Germline assignment: CDR1 SGHVS and CDR2 FNYEAQ. This CDR3 comprises 15 residues. The ends lost 8 bases at V and 5 bases at J; junction bases unmatched: 11. This chain's CDR3 is CASLGGADRTGELFF. In DNA form, the CDR3 reads TGTGCCAGCTTGGGAGGGGCGGACCGGACCGGGGAGCTGTTTTTT.

The chain joins TRBV27 to TRBJ2-2; 9 bases agree with TRBD1. The CDR3 consists of 16 residues. CDR1 is MNHEY, CDR2 SMNVEV, per germline (reference sequence). The ends lost 4 bases at V and 4 bases at J; junction bases unmatched: 7. CDR3 in amino acids: CASSYRGPTTTGELFF. CDR3 nucleotides: TGTGCCAGCAGTTACAGGGGGCCCACCACCACCGGGGAGCTGTTTTTT.

The V call is TRBV2, the J call TRBJ2-7; TRBD2 is a possible D gene (6 bases). Germline CDR1 SNHLY, CDR2 FYNNEI. This CDR3 has 12 residues. Trimming left V 4 bases short and J 6 bases short, with 10 bases between. The CDR3 here is CASSVSGGEQYF. The CDR3 DNA reads TGTGCCAGCAGTGTGTCCGGGGGCGAGCAGTACTTC.

This chain uses TRBV9 with TRBJ2-1, with 8 bases aligning to TRBD2. This CDR3 is built from 15 residues. The germline CDR1 and CDR2 sequences are SGDLS and YYNGEE. V lost 2 bases and J lost 6; bases outside the gene matches: 7. The CDR3 bases are TGTGCCAGCAGCGTGTTGGCGGGAGGATTCAATGAGCAGTTCTTC. It specifies CASSVLAGGFNEQFF.

V usage is TRBV2 and J usage is TRBJ1-2, with a weak D call TRBD1 (5 bases). Germline CDR1 is SNHLY and CDR2 is FYNNEI. The CDR3 runs to 16 residues. V gave up 7 bases and J gave up 5 bases, with 23 bases separating them. The CDR3 sequence: CASKGTGLVRPYGYTF. The CDR3 bases are TGTGCCAGCAAAGGGACGGGACTCGTCCGCCCTTATGGCTACACCTTC. The variable domain in full, with the rest retrieved from reference TRBV2 and TRBJ1-2, is EPEVTQTPSHQVTQMGQEVILRCVPISNHLYFYWYRQILGQKVEFLVSFYNNEISEKSEIFDDQFSVERPDGSNFTLKIRSTKLEDSAMYFCASKGTGLVRPYGYTFGSGTRLTVV.